These 12 T cell receptor beta chains originate from one sample sequenced in a study of cytomegalovirus exposure and HLA in healthy donors. Primers included in the PCR were 60 Vbeta and 13 Jbeta primers. Repertoires were generated with immunoSEQ multiplex PCR, while TCRdb's copy carries only in-frame clones and drops some. The repertoire holds some 98,000 clones, with around a tenth as singletons. Sequenced sample: PBMCs. These receptors were collected from a man aged 50 to 60 in good health and CMV-seropositive.

The gene calls are TRBV28 and TRBJ1-5; the D is unclear. Germline CDR1 is MDHEN and CDR2 is SYDVKM. CDR3 length: 15 amino acids. V gave up 2 bases and J gave up 0 bases, with 8 bases separating them. The CDR3 DNA is TGTGCCAGCAGTTTAGGAGGAATTAGCAATCAGCCCCAGCATTTT. As protein: CASSLGGISNQPQHF.

This clone has only one observation. The junction and the germline gene differ at one end; a read error may be behind it. The rearrangement links TRBV7-9 to TRBJ1-5, with 7 bases identical to TRBD1. Germline-derived CDR1 and CDR2 are SEHNR and FQNEAQ (reference sequence). The CDR3 is 14 amino acids. The CDR3 nucleotides are TGTGCCAGCAGAAGACAGGGAGGAGGTCAGCACCAGCATTTT. Amino acid sequence: CASRRQGGGQHQHF.

This clone came up a few times. This rearrangement joins TRBV5-5 to TRBJ2-5; tentative D call: TRBD1 (6 bases). The V gene lost 0 bases and the J gene lost 1 base, with 16 bases spanning the gap. Germline V gene data show CDR1 as SGHKS and CDR2 as YYEKEE (reference sequence). This CDR3 comprises 17 residues. CDR3: CASSLEPGQFAQETQYF. CDR3 DNA: TGTGCCAGCAGCTTGGAACCTGGACAGTTCGCCCAAGAGACCCAGTACTTC.

In the case of this clone: Compared with germline, one end of the junction differs, possibly owing to a read error. This sequence joins TRBV7-7 and TRBJ2-1; 7 bases fit TRBD2. The germline gives CDR1 SSHAT, CDR2 FNYEAQ (reference sequence). The CDR3 totals 16 residues. This CDR3 is CASSAGASGNYNEQFF. As DNA, the CDR3 is TGTGCTAGCAGCGCCGGGGCTAGCGGTAACTACAATGAGCAGTTCTTC.

This chain connects TRBV7-8 to TRBJ1-5; perhaps TRBD1 as D (6 bases). Germline V gene sequence: CDR1 SGHVS, CDR2 FQNEAQ. The germline V and J ends were trimmed by 1 base and 7 bases, with 14 bases remaining between them. This CDR3 contains 15 residues. CDR3 nucleotides: TGTGCCAGCAGCTTAGGGGCAGGGGTAAACCAGCCCCAGCATTTT. Its protein product is CASSLGAGVNQPQHF.

The chain employs TRBV7-2 and TRBJ2-2; D call uncertain. The V end lost 5 bases, the J end lost 1 base, and 5 bases lay between the germline ends. The length of the CDR3 is 13 residues. The germline gives CDR1 SGHTA, CDR2 FQGNSA. The CDR3 nucleotides are TGTGCCAGCAGCCGACTGAACACCGGGGAGCTGTTTTTT. The encoded protein is CASSRLNTGELFF.

This clone was found many times. V and J are TRBV4-3 and TRBJ2-7, with 11 nucleotides matching TRBD1. The CDR3 covers 15 residues. Germline V gene data show CDR1 as LGHNA and CDR2 as YSLEER. With 3 bases clipped from V and 1 base from J, the junction kept 2 bases outside the gene matches. The CDR3 is CASSHGTGGSYEQYF. The CDR3 coding sequence is TGCGCCAGCAGCCACGGGACAGGGGGATCCTACGAGCAGTACTTC.

This clone was detected only a few times. CDR3 sequence (DNA): TGTGCCAGCAGCGGCGGACTAGCGGGGTCCTACGAGCAGTACTTC. Translated: CASSGGLAGSYEQYF. The chain links TRBV9 to TRBJ2-7; 12 bases align to TRBD2. The J segment lost 1 base and the V segment lost 3 bases, leaving 2 bases of the junction unmatched. The CDR3 covers 15 residues. Looked up from germline, CDR1 is SGDLS and CDR2 is YYNGEE.

This clone was found a few times. The rearrangement links TRBV5-4 to TRBJ2-7, with 10 positions matching TRBD2. The V gene's germline CDR1 is SGHNT and CDR2 YYREEE (reference sequence). With V trimmed by 4 bases and J by 5 bases, 12 bases remained unmatched. This CDR3 spans 16 amino acids. In nucleotides, the CDR3 is TGTGCCAGCAGCCCCGTGGCTAGCGGGGGATTGGACGAGCAGTACTTC. The encoded protein is CASSPVASGGLDEQYF.

This clone has only a few counts. The chain couples TRBV25-1 to TRBJ1-6; D is perhaps TRBD1 (6 bases). The V gene lost 11 bases and the J gene lost 7 bases, with 18 bases spanning the gap. Germline CDR1 reads MGHDK; CDR2 reads SYGVNS. The CDR3 covers 14 residues. The CDR3 region is CARYRERWNSPLHF. CDR3 in DNA: TGTGCCCGTTACAGGGAACGGTGGAATTCACCCCTCCACTTT.

The CDR3 nucleotides read TGTGCCAGCAGTTTCGGGGAGACCCAGTACTTC. It specifies CASSFGETQYF. V usage is TRBV11-1 and J usage is TRBJ2-5; D not resolved. The germline gives CDR1 SGHAT, CDR2 FQDESV (reference sequence). CDR3 size: 11 residues. V lost 6 bases and J 5 bases, leaving 7 bases between the germline ends. The whole variable domain, filled in from reference TRBV11-1 and TRBJ2-5, reads EAEVAQSPRYKITEKSQAVAFWCDPISGHATLYWYRQILGQGPELLVQFQDESVVDDSQLPKDRFSAERLKGVDSTLKIQPAELGDSAMYLCASSFGETQYFGPGTRLLVL.

Only a few counts were recorded for this clone. This chain connects TRBV2 to TRBJ2-3; perhaps TRBD1 as D (5 bases). Germline loops: CDR1 SNHLY, CDR2 FYNNEI. There are 12 residues in the CDR3. Trimming stripped 2 bases from V and 6 bases from J, with 6 bases between. DNA of the CDR3: TGTGCCAGCAGTGAACAGGGCGATACGCAGTATTTT. Its translation: CASSEQGDTQYF.